Listed here is a single T cell receptor beta chain. Its antigen is currently unknown. This specimen belongs to a study of T cell responses to AZD1222 COVID-19 vaccine. Study-level results: Regions 160-218 and 743-854 dominated among vaccine-associated CD4 TCRs spanning spike. No repertoire was sampled before or during the peak T cell response, only after it.

Profiling relied on immunoSEQ multiplex PCR, and the TCRdb table lists in-frame clones only, not all of them. The data show about 150,000 clones, 75% to 90% seen once. The germline V gene encodes CDR1 LGHDT and CDR2 YNNKEL (reference sequence). CDR3 length: 15 amino acids. Trimming shortened V by 0 bases and J by 2 bases, and 11 bases separated the two germline ends. The sequence came from an adult in good health. The sample in question was peripheral blood, obtained on day 0 of AZD1222 vaccination. This rearrangement joins TRBV3-1 (or the pseudogene TRBV3-2) to TRBJ2-7, with a tentative D call TRBD1 (6 bases). CDR3 residues: CASSQEGRGTYEQYF. For the CDR3, the DNA is TGTGCCAGCAGCCAAGAGGGCAGGGGTACCTACGAGCAGTACTTC.